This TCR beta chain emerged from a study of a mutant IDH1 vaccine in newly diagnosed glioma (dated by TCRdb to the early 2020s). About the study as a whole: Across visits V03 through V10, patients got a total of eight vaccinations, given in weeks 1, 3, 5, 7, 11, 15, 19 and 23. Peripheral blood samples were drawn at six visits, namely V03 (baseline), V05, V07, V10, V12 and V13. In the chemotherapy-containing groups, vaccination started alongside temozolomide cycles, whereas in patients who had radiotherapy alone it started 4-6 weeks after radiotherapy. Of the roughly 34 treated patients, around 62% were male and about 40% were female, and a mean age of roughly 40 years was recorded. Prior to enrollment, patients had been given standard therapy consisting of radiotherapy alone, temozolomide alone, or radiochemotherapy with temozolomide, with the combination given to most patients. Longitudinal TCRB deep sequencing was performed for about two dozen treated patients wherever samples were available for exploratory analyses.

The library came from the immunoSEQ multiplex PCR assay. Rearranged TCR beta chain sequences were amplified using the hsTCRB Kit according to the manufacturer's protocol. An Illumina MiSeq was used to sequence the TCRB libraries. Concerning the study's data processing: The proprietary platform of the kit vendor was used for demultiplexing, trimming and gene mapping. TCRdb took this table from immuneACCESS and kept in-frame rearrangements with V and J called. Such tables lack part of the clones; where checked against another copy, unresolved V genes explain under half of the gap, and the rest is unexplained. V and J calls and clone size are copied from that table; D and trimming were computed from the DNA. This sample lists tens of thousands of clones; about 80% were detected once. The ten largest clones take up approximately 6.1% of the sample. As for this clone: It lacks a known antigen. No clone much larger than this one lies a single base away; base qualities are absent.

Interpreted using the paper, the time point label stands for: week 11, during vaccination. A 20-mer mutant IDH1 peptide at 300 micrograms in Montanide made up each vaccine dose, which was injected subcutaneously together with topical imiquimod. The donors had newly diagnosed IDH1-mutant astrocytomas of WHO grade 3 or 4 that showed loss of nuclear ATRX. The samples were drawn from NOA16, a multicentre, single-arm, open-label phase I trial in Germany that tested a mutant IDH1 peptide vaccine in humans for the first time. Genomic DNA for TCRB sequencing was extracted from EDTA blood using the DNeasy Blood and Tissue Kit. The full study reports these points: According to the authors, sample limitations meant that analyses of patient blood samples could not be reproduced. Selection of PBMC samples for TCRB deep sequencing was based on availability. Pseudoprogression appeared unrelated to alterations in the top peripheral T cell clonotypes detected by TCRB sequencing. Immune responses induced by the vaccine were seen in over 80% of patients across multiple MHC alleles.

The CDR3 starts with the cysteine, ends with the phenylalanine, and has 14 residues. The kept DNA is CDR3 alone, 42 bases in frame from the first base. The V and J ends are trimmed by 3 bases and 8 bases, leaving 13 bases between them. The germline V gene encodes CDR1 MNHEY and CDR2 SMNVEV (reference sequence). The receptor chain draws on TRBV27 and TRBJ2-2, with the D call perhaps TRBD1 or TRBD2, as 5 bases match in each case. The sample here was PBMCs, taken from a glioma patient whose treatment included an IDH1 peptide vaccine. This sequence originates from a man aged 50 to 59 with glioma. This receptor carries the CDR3 CASSLGTSGGELFF. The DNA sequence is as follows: TGTGCCAGCAGTTTGGGGACCTCGGGAGGGGAGCTGTTTTTT.